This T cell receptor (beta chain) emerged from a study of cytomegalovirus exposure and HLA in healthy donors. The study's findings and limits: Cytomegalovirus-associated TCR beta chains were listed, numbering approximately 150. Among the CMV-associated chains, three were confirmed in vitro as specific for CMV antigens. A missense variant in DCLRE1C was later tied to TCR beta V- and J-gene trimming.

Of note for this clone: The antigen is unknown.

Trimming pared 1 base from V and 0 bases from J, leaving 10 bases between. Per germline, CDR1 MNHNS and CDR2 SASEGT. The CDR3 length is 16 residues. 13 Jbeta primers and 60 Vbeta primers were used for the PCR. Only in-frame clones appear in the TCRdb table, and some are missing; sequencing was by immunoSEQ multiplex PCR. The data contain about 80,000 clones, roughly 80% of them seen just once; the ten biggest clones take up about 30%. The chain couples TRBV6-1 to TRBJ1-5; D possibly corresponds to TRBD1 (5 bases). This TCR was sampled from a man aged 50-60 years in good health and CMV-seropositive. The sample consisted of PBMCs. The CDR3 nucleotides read TGTGCCAGCAGTGAAGGGACAAAGTATAGCAATCAGCCCCAGCATTTT. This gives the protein CASSEGTKYSNQPQHF.